A selection of T cell receptor beta chains follows, all from one sample in a study of breast tumors, draining lymph nodes, adjacent tissues. From the multiplex PCR reads, TCRdb called clonotypes with MiXCR, one entry per CDR3 protein. The repertoire holds 200,000 or so distinct CDR3 sequences, with 31% as singletons. Sequenced sample: axillary lymph node tissue. These receptors came from a female donor with breast cancer. Some clones in this sample may be carry-over from other donors' samples. Each CDR3 is given without its conserved first and last residue. D genes are given only for firm matches. The size of a clone is reported for some rows only, either as once, few or many, or as a class for expanded clones.

TRBV7-2	TRBJ2-1	.	10	many	ASSPTTNGQF
TRBV5-5	TRBJ2-7	TRBD1	13	once	ASSSDEGGRGEQY
TRBV28	TRBJ1-6	TRBD1	12	many	ASSSQGENSPLH
TRBV18	TRBJ2-2	.	13	.	ASSPEQANTGELF
TRBV20-1	TRBJ2-7	.	15	many	SARDGDLKDNSYEQY
TRBV6-5	TRBJ2-1	TRBD2	14	many	ASSRGVAGTYNEQF
TRBV3-1	TRBJ2-7	.	14	many	ASSPYRDRSSYEQY
TRBV5-4	TRBJ2-2	TRBD1	14	many	ASSLGGTGNTGELF
TRBV11-2	TRBJ2-3	.	12	.	ASSLDSGADTQY
TRBV2	TRBJ2-1	.	11	.	ASSEGSRAEQF
TRBV7-9	TRBJ2-2	.	11	.	ASSLWVAGELF
TRBV5-1	TRBJ1-1	.	12	.	ASSPGESNTEAF
TRBV29-1	TRBJ2-1	.	10	.	SGTGGANEQF
TRBV6-1	TRBJ2-1	.	14	many	ASSEMALEGQNEQF
TRBV29-1	TRBJ1-4	.	10	many	SVRTTGEKLF
TRBV4-3	TRBJ2-6	.	15	many	ASSQDNRYSGANVLT
TRBV5-1	TRBJ2-5	.	13	many	ASSLVEGVDETQY
TRBV9	TRBJ2-1	.	12	few	ASSVALGSDEQS
TRBV6-1	TRBJ2-3	TRBD2	13	many	ASSGLAGWADTQY
TRBV30	TRBJ2-3	.	11	many	AWRDGYTDTQY
TRBV19	TRBJ1-4	.	12	many	ASSKGVQLEKLF
TRBV5-1	TRBJ2-7	TRBD1	10	many	ASGTGSYEQY
TRBV11-2	TRBJ1-6	.	12	.	ASSLDSGYSPLH
TRBV28	TRBJ1-1	TRBD1	14	few	ASSVPGGVYDTEAF